The sequence of this T cell receptor beta chain was determined in a study of cytomegalovirus exposure and HLA in healthy donors. Study-wide results and limits: One variant, a missense change in DCLRE1C, was linked in a later analysis to TCR beta V- and J-gene trimming. When the data were analyzed later, several of the most significant clusters appeared to be linked to common viral pathogens.

CDR3 length: 16 residues. Germline values: CDR1 MNHEY, CDR2 SVGAGI. The V gene end was trimmed by 1 base and the J gene end by 5 bases; junction bases not matched to a gene: 7. The PCR had 60 Vbeta and 13 Jbeta primers. Profiled with immunoSEQ multiplex PCR; TCRdb holds only in-frame clones, not every one. The data show 200,000 to 300,000 clones, 70% to 90% seen once. This clone was observed a single time. Its matching antigen is unknown. The TCR originated in a middle-aged woman in good health and CMV-seropositive. Sequenced material: PBMCs. The chain links TRBV6-5 to TRBJ2-7, with TRBD2 identical over 11 bases. The CDR3 DNA is TGTGCCAGCAGTTACTTTCCGACTAGCGGGATACACGAGCAGTACTTC. As protein: CASSYFPTSGIHEQYF.